This T cell receptor (beta chain) appears in the sequencing data of a study of blood T cell repertoires in COVID-19. Study-wide background: Donors in the United States, Italy and Spain gave samples during acute or convalescent COVID-19. Sources were T cells, B-cell-depleted T cells, or PBMCs; the material itself was cDNA or gDNA.

Per the original data handling: For nucleated cells, counts were estimated from reference gene primer amplification. The protocol was immunoSEQ multiplex PCR, while the TCRdb copy is restricted to in-frame clones and leaves out a portion. V and J calls and clone size are given by that table; D and trimming were obtained from the DNA. Among some 42,000 clones, around nine tenths were seen once, and the ten largest hold approximately 2.6%. The germline V and J ends were trimmed by 5 bases and 1 base, with 14 bases remaining between them. Germline V CDR1 and CDR2: LNHDA, SQIVND (reference sequence). CDR3 length equals 15 residues. This clone appeared a single time.

The chain combines TRBV19 with TRBJ1-1; a possible D gene is TRBD1 (6 bases). This sequence originates from a human donor in a cohort sampled during active COVID-19. Sequenced material: peripheral blood. The CDR3 DNA is TGTGCCAGTAGTTTAAGCGGGGGCGGGAACACTGAAGCTTTCTTT. It translates to CASSLSGGGNTEAFF.